This is a list of T cell receptor beta chains from one sample in a study of blood T cell repertoires in COVID-19. Data came from immunoSEQ multiplex PCR; TCRdb stores just in-frame clones and leaves some out. The sample carries a few hundred thousand clones, roughly 90% recorded once. Sequencing was done on a sample of peripheral blood. Source of these receptors: a woman in her 40s with COVID-19, enrolled during active disease. Both conserved end residues are trimmed from each CDR3.

>TRBV3-1/TRBV3-2
ASSPRATANSPLH
>TRBV7-2
ASSSQRGGVETQY
>TRBV11-2
ASSSLVDNEQF
>TRBV4-3
ASSQRRNQPQH
>TRBV2
ASNGQANSPLH
>TRBV2
ASSEALGGETQY
>TRBV19
ATRVGGGVQSGYT
>TRBV5-1
ASSSRDREAEAF
>TRBV30
AWSLIQGVGNTIY
>TRBV6-1
ASSEAGQGGRPQH
>TRBV5-6
ASSPPLWTVRNTEAF
>TRBV28
ASSLYPGDTQY
>TRBV28
ASGTGEFGQY
>TRBV9
ASSEDMRYGGYT